This is a list of T cell receptor beta chains from one sample in a study of molecular identifiers for immune sequencing clone quantification. TCRdb re-called the PCR reads with MiXCR, one entry per CDR3 protein. The sample lists approximately 670,000 distinct CDR3 sequences, about 20% occurring once. The source material was naive CD8+ T cells from blood, with Jurkat cell RNA spiked in. These TCRs come from a human donor in good health. Some libraries in this study had Jurkat cell RNA spiked in. Both conserved end residues are part of each CDR3. The order of the fields is D gene, J gene, clone size, V gene, CDR3 protein, CDR3 DNA. The D gene is left open where the match is weak. Some rows mark clone size as missing; the rest say once, few, many or name a class of expanded clone.

D: TRBD1
J: TRBJ1-1
size: -
V: TRBV4-1
CDR3: CASSQHTGGTEAFF
DNA: TGCGCCAGCAGCCAACATACAGGGGGCACTGAAGCTTTCTTT

D: -
J: TRBJ2-5
size: many
V: TRBV19
CDR3: CASSISGGTQYF
DNA: TGTGCCAGTAGTATTAGTGGAGGGACCCAGTACTTC

D: -
J: TRBJ2-3
size: many
V: TRBV5-6
CDR3: CASSFQKYPTDTQYF
DNA: TGTGCCAGCAGCTTTCAGAAATATCCCACAGATACGCAGTATTTT

D: -
J: TRBJ2-3
size: many
V: TRBV4-3
CDR3: CASSQDLIRTPSTDTQYF
DNA: TGCGCCAGCAGCCAAGATCTTATTCGGACGCCTAGCACAGATACGCAGTATTTT

D: TRBD1
J: TRBJ2-7
size: few
V: TRBV5-4
CDR3: CASSFQGAKDEQYF
DNA: TGTGCCAGCAGCTTCCAGGGGGCTAAGGACGAGCAGTACTTC

D: -
J: TRBJ2-1
size: few
V: TRBV6-1
CDR3: CASSVVINEQFF
DNA: TGTGCCAGCAGTGTCGTTATCAATGAGCAGTTCTTC

D: -
J: TRBJ1-1
size: many
V: TRBV10-3
CDR3: CAIRDSEKNTEAFF
DNA: TGTGCCATCAGAGACAGTGAGAAGAACACTGAAGCTTTCTTT

D: TRBD1
J: TRBJ1-1
size: many
V: TRBV6-5
CDR3: CASSSTGGAAFF
DNA: TGTGCCAGCAGTTCAACAGGGGGCGCGGCTTTCTTT

D: -
J: TRBJ2-5
size: many
V: TRBV5-1
CDR3: CASSWTSVTAGETQYF
DNA: TGCGCCAGCAGCTGGACCTCAGTGACTGCGGGAGAGACCCAGTACTTC

D: -
J: TRBJ2-2
size: few
V: TRBV7-9
CDR3: CASTGEGTPTRTGELFF
DNA: TGTGCCAGCACCGGGGAGGGGACACCCACGCGGACCGGGGAGCTGTTTTTT

D: -
J: TRBJ2-6
size: many
V: TRBV9
CDR3: CASSYLPPQNSGANVLTF
DNA: TGTGCCAGCAGCTACCTCCCCCCTCAGAACTCTGGGGCCAACGTCCTGACTTTC

D: -
J: TRBJ1-6
size: many
V: TRBV28
CDR3: CASRTAETDSYNSPLHF
DNA: TGTGCCAGCAGAACAGCCGAGACGGACTCCTATAATTCACCCCTCCACTTT

D: -
J: TRBJ1-5
size: many
V: TRBV6-2/TRBV6-3
CDR3: CASSSLRDGYNQPQHF
DNA: TGTGCCAGCAGTTCCCTCCGGGACGGCTACAATCAGCCCCAGCATTTT

D: TRBD1
J: TRBJ1-1
size: many
V: TRBV6-5
CDR3: CASSVQGEDTEAFF
DNA: TGTGCCAGCAGCGTCCAGGGGGAGGACACTGAAGCTTTCTTT

D: TRBD1
J: TRBJ1-5
size: many
V: TRBV6-1
CDR3: CAGAQGGFGNQPQHF
DNA: TGTGCCGGTGCTCAGGGGGGGTTCGGCAATCAGCCCCAGCATTTT

D: TRBD1
J: TRBJ2-1
size: -
V: TRBV20-1
CDR3: CSARPRTGSLEQFF
DNA: TGCAGTGCTAGACCTCGGACAGGGAGTCTTGAGCAGTTCTTC

D: TRBD2
J: TRBJ2-2
size: -
V: TRBV18
CDR3: CASSPPAGEMTGELFF
DNA: TGTGCCAGCTCACCACCGGCGGGGGAGATGACCGGGGAGCTGTTTTTT

D: TRBD2
J: TRBJ2-7
size: -
V: TRBV28
CDR3: CASSPILLAGAHEQYF
DNA: TGTGCCAGCAGTCCCATCTTACTAGCGGGAGCCCACGAGCAGTACTTC

D: -
J: TRBJ2-7
size: many
V: TRBV5-6
CDR3: CASSLYRGSNYEQYF
DNA: TGTGCCAGCAGCTTGTATCGCGGATCGAACTACGAGCAGTACTTC

D: -
J: TRBJ2-1
size: few
V: TRBV19
CDR3: CASGTLPSSYNEQFF
DNA: TGTGCCAGTGGGACCCTCCCCAGCTCCTACAATGAGCAGTTCTTC

D: TRBD2
J: TRBJ2-7
size: many
V: TRBV28
CDR3: CASSSRPLAGGNYEQYF
DNA: TGTGCCAGCAGTTCCCGGCCCCTAGCGGGAGGGAACTACGAGCAGTACTTC

D: TRBD1
J: TRBJ2-1
size: many
V: TRBV29-1
CDR3: CSVEVPGQGEGEQFF
DNA: TGCAGCGTTGAAGTCCCAGGACAGGGCGAAGGTGAGCAGTTCTTC

D: -
J: TRBJ2-5
size: many
V: TRBV7-8
CDR3: CASSFGSEEETQYF
DNA: TGTGCCAGCAGTTTTGGGTCCGAGGAAGAGACCCAGTACTTC

D: TRBD1
J: TRBJ2-7
size: -
V: TRBV5-1
CDR3: CASSLEGTGVVKQYF
DNA: TGCGCCAGCAGCTTGGAGGGGACAGGGGTGGTCAAGCAGTACTTC

D: -
J: TRBJ1-3
size: many
V: TRBV12-3/TRBV12-4
CDR3: CASSSLDVHGNTIYF
DNA: TGTGCCAGCAGCTCACTTGATGTCCATGGAAACACCATATATTTT

D: TRBD2
J: TRBJ2-1
size: -
V: TRBV12-5
CDR3: CASGPSSGGYQETQFF
DNA: TGTGCTAGTGGCCCCAGTAGCGGGGGGTACCAAGAGACCCAGTTCTTC

D: TRBD1
J: TRBJ2-2
size: many
V: TRBV27
CDR3: CASSLTGDLNTGELFF
DNA: TGTGCCAGCAGTCTGACAGGGGACTTAAACACCGGGGAGCTGTTTTTT

D: -
J: TRBJ1-1
size: many
V: TRBV5-1
CDR3: CASSYDSMNTEAFF
DNA: TGCGCCAGCAGCTACGACAGTATGAACACTGAAGCTTTCTTT